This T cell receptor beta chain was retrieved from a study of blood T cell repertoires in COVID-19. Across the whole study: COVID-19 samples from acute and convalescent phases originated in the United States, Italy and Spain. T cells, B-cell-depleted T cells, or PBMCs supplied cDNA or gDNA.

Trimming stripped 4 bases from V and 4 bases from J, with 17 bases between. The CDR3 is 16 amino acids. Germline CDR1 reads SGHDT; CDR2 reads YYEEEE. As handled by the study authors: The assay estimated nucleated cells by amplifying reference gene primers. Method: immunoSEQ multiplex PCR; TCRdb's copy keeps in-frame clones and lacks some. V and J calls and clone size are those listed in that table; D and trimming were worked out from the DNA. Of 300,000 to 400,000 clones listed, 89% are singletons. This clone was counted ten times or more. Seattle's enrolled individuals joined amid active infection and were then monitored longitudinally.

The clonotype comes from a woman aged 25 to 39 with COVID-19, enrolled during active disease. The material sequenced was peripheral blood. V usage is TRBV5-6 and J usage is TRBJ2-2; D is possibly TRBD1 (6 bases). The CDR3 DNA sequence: TGTGCCAGCAGCCTCGAAAGAGGGGGTACCACCGGGGAGCTGTTTTTT. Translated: CASSLERGGTTGELFF.